A selection of T cell receptor beta chains follows, all from one sample in a study of blood T cell repertoires in COVID-19. Sequenced by immunoSEQ multiplex PCR; TCRdb stores in-frame clones only, minus some. The table has 90,000 to 150,000 clones, about 85% seen once; the top ten hold 11%. Sequencing was carried out using peripheral blood. Receptor source: an elderly man with acute or convalescent COVID-19. CDR3s include the opening cysteine and the closing phenylalanine or tryptophan. D genes are given only for firm matches. Size is omitted from some rows. Given values are once, few, many or a class for expanded clones.

V gene: TRBV11-2
D gene: .
clone size: .
CDR3 length: 15
J gene: TRBJ2-7
CDR3 DNA: TGTGCCAGCAGCTTAAACCAACAGGCCTCCTACGAGCAGTACTTC
CDR3 protein: CASSLNQQASYEQYF

V gene: TRBV11-2
D gene: TRBD1
clone size: once
CDR3 length: 13
J gene: TRBJ1-2
CDR3 DNA: TGTGCCAGCAGCCCCACAGGGGGCTATGGCTACACCTTC
CDR3 protein: CASSPTGGYGYTF

V gene: TRBV5-1
D gene: .
clone size: .
CDR3 length: 14
J gene: TRBJ2-2
CDR3 DNA: TGCGCCAGCAGCTTGGGGCAGGGCACCGGGGAGCTGTTTTTT
CDR3 protein: CASSLGQGTGELFF

V gene: TRBV2
D gene: .
clone size: few
CDR3 length: 13
J gene: TRBJ1-6
CDR3 DNA: TGTGCCAGCAGCCGGGGAGGGGATTCACCCCTCCACTTT
CDR3 protein: CASSRGGDSPLHF

V gene: TRBV29-1
D gene: .
clone size: .
CDR3 length: 15
J gene: TRBJ2-1
CDR3 DNA: TGCAGCGTTGGGCACTCGGGAGCGGCCTACAATGAGCAGTTCTTC
CDR3 protein: CSVGHSGAAYNEQFF

V gene: TRBV18
D gene: TRBD1
clone size: .
CDR3 length: 15
J gene: TRBJ1-5
CDR3 DNA: TGTGCCAGCTCACTGGGACAGGGTGATAATCAGCCCCAGCATTTT
CDR3 protein: CASSLGQGDNQPQHF

V gene: TRBV27
D gene: TRBD2
clone size: .
CDR3 length: 15
J gene: TRBJ2-2
CDR3 DNA: TGTGCCAGCAGTTTACTAGCGGGAGTGGCCGGGGAGCTGTTTTTT
CDR3 protein: CASSLLAGVAGELFF

V gene: TRBV3-1/TRBV3-2
D gene: TRBD2
clone size: .
CDR3 length: 15
J gene: TRBJ2-1
CDR3 DNA: TGTGCCAGCATGGGCCTAGCGGGGGACTACAATGAGCAGTTCTTC
CDR3 protein: CASMGLAGDYNEQFF

V gene: TRBV11-2
D gene: .
clone size: few
CDR3 length: 15
J gene: TRBJ1-2
CDR3 DNA: TGTGCCAGCAGCTTAGAAGGCCGGGGTGCTAGTGGCTACACCTTC
CDR3 protein: CASSLEGRGASGYTF

V gene: TRBV29-1
D gene: .
clone size: .
CDR3 length: 13
J gene: TRBJ1-2
CDR3 DNA: TGCAGCGTTGTGGGTTCAGGGAACTATGGCTACACCTTC
CDR3 protein: CSVVGSGNYGYTF

V gene: TRBV29-1
D gene: .
clone size: .
CDR3 length: 14
J gene: TRBJ2-1
CDR3 DNA: TGCAGCTCTGACCAGACAGGCAACTACAATGAGCAGTTCTTC
CDR3 protein: CSSDQTGNYNEQFF

V gene: TRBV7-7
D gene: .
clone size: .
CDR3 length: 15
J gene: TRBJ2-1
CDR3 DNA: TGTGCTAGCAGCCCCACGGCGGACAACTACAATGAGCAGTTCTTC
CDR3 protein: CASSPTADNYNEQFF

V gene: TRBV9
D gene: .
clone size: .
CDR3 length: 13
J gene: TRBJ2-7
CDR3 DNA: TGTGCCAGCAGCGACGGGAAGACCTACGAGCAGTACTTC
CDR3 protein: CASSDGKTYEQYF

V gene: TRBV10-3
D gene: TRBD1
clone size: .
CDR3 length: 13
J gene: TRBJ2-7
CDR3 DNA: TGTGCCATCAGTCCGGACAGGGGCGGCGAGCAGTACTTC
CDR3 protein: CAISPDRGGEQYF

V gene: TRBV7-3
D gene: TRBD1
clone size: .
CDR3 length: 15
J gene: TRBJ1-1
CDR3 DNA: TGTGCCAGCAGAGCACCCGGGACAGGGAACACTGAAGCTTTCTTT
CDR3 protein: CASRAPGTGNTEAFF

V gene: TRBV29-1
D gene: TRBD1
clone size: .
CDR3 length: 11
J gene: TRBJ1-1
CDR3 DNA: TGCAGCGCCCTGACAGGGACTGAAGCTTTCTTT
CDR3 protein: CSALTGTEAFF

V gene: TRBV2
D gene: TRBD1
clone size: .
CDR3 length: 15
J gene: TRBJ1-3
CDR3 DNA: TGTGCCAGCAGTCGGGACAGGGGAAAGGGAAACACCATATATTTT
CDR3 protein: CASSRDRGKGNTIYF

V gene: TRBV11-3
D gene: .
clone size: .
CDR3 length: 12
J gene: TRBJ1-1
CDR3 DNA: TGTGCCAGCAGCTCGGTGAACACTGAAGCTTTCTTT
CDR3 protein: CASSSVNTEAFF

V gene: TRBV28
D gene: .
clone size: few
CDR3 length: 12
J gene: TRBJ1-1
CDR3 DNA: TGTGCCAGCAGCTCTCAGGGTTTAAAAGCTTTCTTT
CDR3 protein: CASSSQGLKAFF

V gene: TRBV25-1
D gene: .
clone size: .
CDR3 length: 16
J gene: TRBJ2-7
CDR3 DNA: TGTGCCAGCAGTGAATCAAAAACCGCCCGGGCCTACGAGCAGTACTTC
CDR3 protein: CASSESKTARAYEQYF

V gene: TRBV5-1
D gene: .
clone size: .
CDR3 length: 17
J gene: TRBJ1-3
CDR3 DNA: TGCGCCAGCAGCTTGGAACAGGGTCTTTATTCGGGAAACACCATATATTTT
CDR3 protein: CASSLEQGLYSGNTIYF

V gene: TRBV6-5
D gene: TRBD1
clone size: .
CDR3 length: 15
J gene: TRBJ1-5
CDR3 DNA: TGTGCCAGCAGCTCCGGGACAGATGCCGGGCAGCCCCAGCATTTT
CDR3 protein: CASSSGTDAGQPQHF

V gene: TRBV7-2
D gene: .
clone size: .
CDR3 length: 15
J gene: TRBJ2-1
CDR3 DNA: TGTGCCAGCAGCTTCCAGCCTCGACCGGGGGATGAGCAGTTCTTC
CDR3 protein: CASSFQPRPGDEQFF